What follows are 17 T cell receptor beta chains derived from one specimen sequenced in a study of untreated major depressive disorder. Profiled with immunoSEQ multiplex PCR; TCRdb holds only in-frame clones, not every one. The top ten clones hold 5.1% of a sample with about 20,000 clones, 87% of them seen once. The sequencing sample was made of CD4+ T cells from PBMCs. Receptor source: a woman aged 25-40 years in good health.

This chain connects TRBV19 to TRBJ1-2, with D unclear. The CDR3 extends over 14 amino acids. Trimming removed 6 bases from V and 4 bases from J, with 15 bases in between. Per germline, CDR1 LNHDA and CDR2 SQIVND (reference sequence). CDR3 residues: CASSLRGFGYGYTF. Written as DNA, the CDR3 is TGTGCCAGTAGCCTGCGCGGGTTCGGCTATGGCTACACCTTC.

J is TRBJ1-5 and V is TRBV30; D may be TRBD1 (5 bases). Germline values: CDR1 GTSNPN, CDR2 SVGIG (reference sequence). Trimming removed 0 bases from V and 0 bases from J, with 12 bases in between. This CDR3 contains 16 residues. CDR3 loop: CAWSVLTANSNQPQHF. The CDR3 DNA is TGTGCCTGGAGTGTATTGACAGCAAATAGCAATCAGCCCCAGCATTTT.

J is TRBJ1-5 and V is TRBV10-3; no clear D gene. The CDR3 totals 12 residues. Looked up from germline, CDR1 is ENHRY and CDR2 is SYGVKD. Deletions cut 4 bases from V and 7 bases from J, with 8 bases between. The CDR3 DNA reads as TGTGCCATCAGTGGGGGTGGGCAGCCCCAGCATTTT. Its protein product is CAISGGGQPQHF.

The rearrangement uses TRBV11-3 and TRBJ2-1, with 9 bases matching TRBD1. Trimming took 8 bases from V and 6 from J; bases not matched to a gene: 11. The CDR3 has 15 amino acids. Germline V gives CDR1 SGHNT, CDR2 YENEEA. CDR3 sequence reads: CASAARTGDFNEQFF. CDR3 sequence (DNA): TGTGCCAGCGCCGCCCGGACAGGGGATTTCAATGAGCAGTTCTTC.

The rearrangement links TRBV4-2 to TRBJ2-5, with TRBD2 matching 7 bases. This CDR3 has 15 amino acids. With 5 bases clipped from V and 3 bases from J, the junction kept 9 bases outside the gene matches. The V gene's germline CDR1 is LGHNA and CDR2 YNFKEQ. For the CDR3, the DNA is TGTGCCAGCAGCAACAAGTGGGGGAGGGAAGAGACCCAGTACTTC. Translated: CASSNKWGREETQYF.

This clone has a single count. This same CDR3 is encoded by further DNA sequences in the sample. As DNA, the CDR3 is TGCGCCAGCAGCTTGGCCGGGACAGTAGGAACCGGGGAGCTGTTTTTT. This gives the protein CASSLAGTVGTGELFF. This sequence joins TRBV5-1 and TRBJ2-2; the match to TRBD1 covers 7 bases. Germline CDR1 is SGHRS and CDR2 is YFSETQ. J gave up 5 bases and V 0 bases, and 7 bases lay outside the gene matches. This CDR3 contains 16 residues.

The gene calls are TRBV18 and TRBJ1-2; 12 nucleotides align to TRBD1. The V gene's germline CDR1 is KGHSH and CDR2 LQKENI. The CDR3 consists of 15 residues. V was pared by 3 bases and J by 4 bases, with 3 bases of the junction left unmatched. Here the CDR3 reads CASSPGTGGGYGYTF. CDR3 sequence (DNA): TGTGCCAGCTCACCTGGGACAGGGGGCGGCTATGGCTACACCTTC.

The chain couples TRBV4-3 to TRBJ2-7, with D maybe TRBD1 (6 bases). CDR3 length equals 15 residues. Germline CDR1 LGHNA, CDR2 YSLEER. Trimming pared 0 bases from V and 9 bases from J, leaving 18 bases between. The CDR3 DNA sequence: TGCGCCAGCAGCCAAGAACACAGGGTAACGGGGTCGCAGTACTTC. Its translation: CASSQEHRVTGSQYF.

This clone was picked up one time. The rearrangement uses TRBV27 and TRBJ2-6; 8 bases line up with TRBD2. The CDR3 extends over 18 amino acids. Germline CDR1 reads MNHEY; CDR2 reads SMNVEV (reference sequence). Unmatched junction bases numbered 5, after V lost 1 base and J lost 0 bases. Here the CDR3 DNA reads TGTGCCAGCAGTTTATGGGGCGGGGGGACCTCTGGGGCCAACGTCCTGACTTTC. Translated, it gives CASSLWGGGTSGANVLTF.

This chain joins TRBV27 and TRBJ2-2, with TRBD2 identical over 7 bases. The germline CDR1 and CDR2 sequences are MNHEY and SMNVEV (reference sequence). The CDR3 runs to 13 residues. V lost 5 bases and J lost 6; bases outside the gene matches: 3. The CDR3: CASSLRGAGELFF. CDR3 sequence (DNA): TGTGCCAGCAGTCTACGGGGGGCCGGGGAGCTGTTTTTT.

The chain links TRBV11-2 to TRBJ2-6, with a possible D match to TRBD1 (6 bases). The V gene lost 2 bases and the J gene lost 1 base, with 6 bases spanning the gap. The CDR3 has 15 residues. CDR1 and CDR2 from the germline V gene are SGHAT and FQNNGV. CDR3 loop: CASSLRGSGANVLTF. The DNA of the CDR3 is TGTGCCAGCAGCTTAAGGGGGTCTGGGGCCAACGTCCTGACTTTC.

CDR3 coding DNA: TGTGCCAGTAAGAAGGGAACTGCAGATACGCAGTATTTT. It encodes CASKKGTADTQYF. This sequence joins TRBV19 and TRBJ2-3; the D is unclear. Trimming took off 7 bases at V and 4 bases at J, with 12 bases between the two ends. The CDR3 contains 13 residues. CDR1 and CDR2 from the germline V gene are LNHDA and SQIVND (reference sequence). The full variable domain, in which reference TRBV19 and TRBJ2-3 provide the parts outside the CDR3, is DGGITQSPKYLFRKEGQNVTLSCEQNLNHDAMYWYRQDPGQGLRLIYYSQIVNDFQKGDIAEGYSVSREKKESFPLTVTSAQKNPTAFYLCASKKGTADTQYFGPGTRLTVL.

The chain has TRBV13 and TRBJ1-6, with D possibly being TRBD1 (5 bases). Trimming stripped 0 bases from V and 7 bases from J, with 10 bases between. Per germline, CDR1 PRHDT and CDR2 FYEKMQ (reference sequence). CDR3 size: 15 residues. As DNA, the CDR3 is TGTGCCAGCAGCTTAGGCAGGGCGGGGAATTCACCCCTCCACTTT. It yields the protein CASSLGRAGNSPLHF. Full variable domain (rest looked up from reference TRBV13 and TRBJ1-6): AAGVIQSPRHLIKEKRETATLKCYPIPRHDTVYWYQQGPGQDPQFLISFYEKMQSDKGSIPDRFSAQQFSDYHSELNMSSLELGDSALYFCASSLGRAGNSPLHFGNGTRLTVT.

In its sample, this clone was seen once. The rearrangement joins TRBV29-1 to TRBJ1-1; 8 nucleotides line up with TRBD1. CDR3 length: 13 residues. Losses at the gene ends were 3 bases for V and 8 bases for J; bases not matched to a gene: 8. Germline lookup yields CDR1 SQVTM and CDR2 ANQGSEA. The CDR3 region is CSVERQGTPEAFF. The DNA for the CDR3 is TGCAGCGTTGAGAGACAGGGGACTCCCGAAGCTTTCTTT.

This clone came up once. The genes are TRBV6-1 and TRBJ2-7; no reliable D call. Germline-derived CDR1 and CDR2 are MNHNS and SASEGT. Trimming pared 6 bases from V and 5 bases from J, leaving 14 bases between. The length of the CDR3 is 13 residues. Written as DNA, the CDR3 is TGTGCCAGCAGGGACCCGGGCGGCGACGAGCAGTACTTC. Translation: CASRDPGGDEQYF.

This chain links TRBV10-1 with TRBJ1-4; possibly TRBD1 for D (5 bases). V was trimmed by 2 bases and J by 8 bases, leaving 12 bases between them. The CDR3 runs 14 residues. The V gene's germline CDR1 is WNHNN and CDR2 SYGVQD (reference sequence). The CDR3 DNA sequence: TGCGCCAGCAGTGAGGCCAGGGACGACGAAAAACTGTTTTTT. Its protein is CASSEARDDEKLFF.

This clone has more than one count but fewer than ten. J is TRBJ2-7 and V is TRBV28; TRBD1 is a possible D gene (6 bases). This CDR3 comprises 12 residues. Trimming cost V 6 bases and J 5 bases, with 11 bases left between them. Germline values: CDR1 MDHEN, CDR2 SYDVKM. CDR3 DNA sequence: TGTGCCAGCAGCCAGGGGCATAACGAGCAGTACTTC. Translated: CASSQGHNEQYF.